This T cell receptor beta chain comes out of a study of T cells in Graves' hyperthyroidism and ophthalmopathy. The junction had 9 bases not matched to a gene; V was cut back by 8 bases and J by 7 bases. Germline assignment: CDR1 LNHDA and CDR2 SQIVND (reference sequence). The CDR3 has 15 amino acids. TCR beta CDR3 sequences were amplified from RNA transcripts. First-round RT-PCR with HTBI primers amplified the TCR CDR3 region. TCRdb re-derived calls from the multiplex PCR reads in MiXCR, one entry per CDR3 protein. The repertoire holds about 590,000 distinct CDR3 sequences, with approximately 14% as singletons.

The specimen sequenced was blood. This rearrangement joins TRBV19 to TRBJ1-4; 11 bases are a match to TRBD1. This sequence originates from a woman between 18 and 29 years old with Graves' ophthalmopathy. Here the CDR3 reads CASYEEGTGGEKLFF. DNA for the CDR3: TGTGCCAGTTACGAAGAGGGGACAGGGGGTGAAAAACTGTTTTTT.